The 23 T cell receptor beta chains below all came from one sample that was sequenced in a study of blood T cell repertoires in COVID-19. Method: immunoSEQ multiplex PCR; TCRdb's copy keeps in-frame clones and lacks some. The table includes some 250,000 clones, about 86% detected once. The sequenced sample consisted of peripheral blood. The receptors shown here come from a man between 60 and 75 years old with acute or convalescent COVID-19.

This clone was counted only a few times. The chain couples TRBV6-1 to TRBJ2-7, with D perhaps TRBD1 (5 bases). The germline V gene has CDR1 MNHNS and CDR2 SASEGT. V gave up 2 bases and J gave up 0 bases, with 14 bases separating them. The CDR3 loop spans 16 amino acids. The DNA of the CDR3 is TGTGCCAGCAGTGAAAGTTTGACAGATCCCTCCTACGAGCAGTACTTC. Protein: CASSESLTDPSYEQYF.

V gene TRBV6-5 combines with J gene TRBJ2-2; perhaps TRBD1 as D (5 bases). V was trimmed by 6 bases and J by 14 bases, leaving 13 bases between them. The CDR3 spans 11 residues. The germline CDR1 and CDR2 sequences are MNHEY and SVGAGI. Written as DNA, the CDR3 is TGTGCCAGCAGCTCAGGGCCGCACCTGTTTTTT. It yields the protein CASSSGPHLFF.

This sequence joins TRBV11-3 and TRBJ2-1; 8 nucleotides match TRBD2. CDR1 and CDR2 from the germline V gene are SGHNT and YENEEA. The CDR3 spans 15 residues. Unmatched junction bases numbered 8, after V lost 1 base and J lost 9 bases. CDR3 coding DNA: TGTGCCAGCAGCTTAGCGGGACTAGGTATGAGTGAGCAGTTCTTC. Translation gives CASSLAGLGMSEQFF.

The chain combines TRBV18 with TRBJ2-6, with a tentative D call TRBD2 (6 bases). CDR1 and CDR2 from the germline V gene are KGHSH and LQKENI. This CDR3 comprises 18 residues. V was trimmed by 3 bases and J by 0 bases, leaving 15 bases between them. The CDR3 protein is CASSPYGTHYSGANVLTF. CDR3 DNA sequence: TGTGCCAGCTCACCTTACGGGACTCACTACTCTGGGGCCAACGTCCTGACTTTC. The full variable domain, with the rest looked up from reference TRBV18 and TRBJ2-6, is NAGVMQNPRHLVRRRGQEARLRCSPMKGHSHVYWYRQLPEEGLKFMVYLQKENIIDESGMPKERFSAEFPKEGPSILRIQQVVRGDSAAYFCASSPYGTHYSGANVLTFGAGSRLTVL.

This clone appeared a few times. The chain employs TRBV11-3 and TRBJ2-6, with D maybe TRBD2 (8 bases). With 5 bases removed from V and 0 bases from J, the gap between germline ends came to 17 bases. The germline gives CDR1 SGHNT, CDR2 YENEEA. The CDR3 consists of 18 residues. The DNA for the CDR3 is TGTGCCAGCAGCCCCCGGGAGGGGGCCCGCTCTGGGGCCAACGTCCTGACTTTC. This sequence encodes CASSPREGARSGANVLTF.

This clone showed up just a few times. The genes are TRBV5-1 and TRBJ2-1; TRBD2 matches 9 bases. Germline V gene lookup returns CDR1 SGHRS and CDR2 YFSETQ. This CDR3 region has 15 residues. The V and J ends lost 5 bases and 3 bases, in that order; junction bases with no gene match: 6. The CDR3 DNA sequence: TGCGCCAGCAGGGAAATAGCGGGAGACTACAATGAGCAGTTCTTC. Translated: CASREIAGDYNEQFF.

The V and J genes are TRBV27 and TRBJ1-6; 8 positions match TRBD1. After removal of 6 bases from V and 7 bases from J, the junction contained 8 bases not matched to a gene. This CDR3 contains 15 residues. Germline CDR1 is MNHEY and CDR2 is SMNVEV (reference sequence). As DNA, the CDR3 is TGTGCCAGCAGCGGGGGACAGGACGTGAATTCACCCCTCCACTTT. Encoded protein: CASSGGQDVNSPLHF.

This clone showed up just a few times. The V and J genes are TRBV5-1 and TRBJ1-4; D unresolved. The CDR3 sequence is 14 residues long. Looked up from germline, CDR1 is SGHRS and CDR2 is YFSETQ. The V end was cut by 0 bases, the J end by 8 bases, with 11 bases between. This CDR3 reads CASSLDSSGEKLFF. The CDR3 DNA reads as TGCGCCAGCAGCTTGGACTCTTCGGGGGAAAAACTGTTTTTT.

The V gene is TRBV25-1, the J gene TRBJ2-5; 8 bases line up with TRBD2. CDR1 is MGHDK, CDR2 SYGVNS, per germline. The trim removed 4 bases at V and 1 base at J, leaving 5 bases unmatched. The CDR3 extends over 15 amino acids. CDR3 bases: TGTGCCAGCAGTGGAATAAGCGGGGGCCAAGAGACCCAGTACTTC. Translating gives CASSGISGGQETQYF. The whole variable domain, filled in from reference TRBV25-1 and TRBJ2-5, reads EADIYQTPRYLVIGTGKKITLECSQTMGHDKMYWYQQDPGMELHLIHYSYGVNSTEKGDLSSESTVSRIRTEHFPLTLESARPSHTSQYLCASSGISGGQETQYFGPGTRLLVL.

V and J are TRBV14 and TRBJ1-2; no definite D call. Germline V gene sequence: CDR1 SGHDN, CDR2 FVKESK. The CDR3 sequence is 13 residues long. Trimming removed 0 bases from V and 4 bases from J, with 6 bases in between. CDR3 sequence reads: CASSQDTTYGYTF. The CDR3, as DNA: TGTGCCAGCAGCCAAGATACAACCTATGGCTACACCTTC. Filled out from reference TRBV14 and TRBJ1-2, the complete variable domain reads EAGVTQFPSHSVIEKGQTVTLRCDPISGHDNLYWYRRVMGKEIKFLLHFVKESKQDESGMPNNRFLAERTGGTYSTLKVQPAELEDSGVYFCASSQDTTYGYTFGSGTRLTVV.

The rearrangement uses TRBV9 and TRBJ1-2; D gene uncertain. V shed 3 bases and J shed 4 bases, with 16 bases lying between them. CDR1 and CDR2 (germline): SGDLS, YYNGEE. This CDR3 has 15 residues. The CDR3 bases are TGTGCCAGCAGCGGACGAACGCGCGGTGGCTATGGCTACACCTTC. Protein sequence: CASSGRTRGGYGYTF.

This clone was seen more than once but under ten times. The chain joins TRBV3-1 (or the pseudogene TRBV3-2) to TRBJ1-3; D may be TRBD1 (5 bases). V was pared by 2 bases and J by 2 bases, with 7 bases between. The CDR3 is 14 residues long. CDR1 LGHDT and CDR2 YNNKEL come from the germline V gene (reference sequence). The CDR3 DNA reads TGTGCCAGCAGCCAACTCAGGGCTGGAAACACCATATATTTT. Its translation: CASSQLRAGNTIYF.

The sample holds one count of this clone. J is TRBJ1-6 and V is TRBV5-1; possibly TRBD1 for D (6 bases). The germline CDR1 and CDR2 sequences are SGHRS and YFSETQ. Trimming shortened V by 0 bases and J by 9 bases, and 16 bases separated the two germline ends. This CDR3 comprises 16 residues. The CDR3 loop reads CASSLGGGAEFSPLHF. CDR3 nucleotides: TGCGCCAGCAGCTTGGGCGGGGGCGCGGAGTTTTCACCCCTCCACTTT.

The chain joins TRBV7-2 to TRBJ2-2; D is unresolved. V was pared by 5 bases and J by 1 base, with 14 bases between. Germline V gives CDR1 SGHTA, CDR2 FQGNSA. The CDR3 contains 16 residues. CDR3: CASSPKRDMNTGELFF. Here the CDR3 DNA reads TGTGCCAGCAGCCCAAAACGAGACATGAACACCGGGGAGCTGTTTTTT. Complete variable domain (other parts from reference TRBV7-2 and TRBJ2-2): GAGVSQSPSNKVTEKGKDVELRCDPISGHTALYWYRQSLGQGLEFLIYFQGNSAPDKSGLPSDRFSAERTGGSVSTLTIQRTQQEDSAVYLCASSPKRDMNTGELFFGEGSRLTVL.

This clone was seen only a few times. The rearrangement joins TRBV11-2 to TRBJ1-2; TRBD1 agrees at 7 bases. Losses at the gene ends were 1 base for V and 4 bases for J; bases not matched to a gene: 6. The germline CDR1 and CDR2 sequences are SGHAT and FQNNGV. CDR3 size: 15 residues. CDR3 loop: CASSLVGQTFYGYTF. DNA of the CDR3: TGTGCCAGCAGCTTAGTGGGACAGACCTTCTATGGCTACACCTTC.

The chain has TRBV4-3 and TRBJ1-4, with D tentatively TRBD1 (6 bases). Trimming shortened V by 1 base and J by 4 bases, and 10 bases separated the two germline ends. Germline-derived CDR1 and CDR2 are LGHNA and YSLEER. The CDR3 is 15 amino acids. The CDR3 DNA reads as TGCGCCAGCAGCCAAGCAGGGGCAAATAATGAAAAACTGTTTTTT. It is translated as CASSQAGANNEKLFF.

CDR3 in amino acids: CSVEERSGRGRNEQFF. DNA of the CDR3: TGCAGCGTTGAAGAACGGAGCGGGAGAGGTCGCAATGAGCAGTTCTTC. This rearrangement joins TRBV29-1 to TRBJ2-1, with TRBD2 identical over 8 bases. CDR1 and CDR2 (germline): SQVTM, ANQGSEA. The J segment lost 6 bases and the V segment lost 0 bases, leaving 10 bases of the junction unmatched. CDR3 length: 16 amino acids.

This clone was seen a single time. This chain joins TRBV27 and TRBJ2-2; 9 bases map to TRBD1. The CDR3 has 15 amino acids. The junction had 8 bases not matched to a gene; V was cut back by 5 bases and J by 7 bases. Germline values: CDR1 MNHEY, CDR2 SMNVEV (reference sequence). CDR3 in DNA: TGTGCCAGCAGTATCTCACAGGGGGCGATCGGGGAGCTGTTTTTT. Amino acid sequence: CASSISQGAIGELFF.

The chain recombines TRBV6-6 with TRBJ2-1, with 11 bases aligning to TRBD2. V shed 6 bases, J shed 10 bases, and the junction held 5 bases outside the gene matches. Germline V gene data show CDR1 as MNHNY and CDR2 as SVGAGI (reference sequence). The CDR3 is 13 residues long. CDR3 in amino acids: CASSHGTSGEQFF. The DNA for the CDR3 is TGTGCCAGCAGCCATGGGACTAGCGGAGAGCAGTTCTTC.

This chain joins TRBV6-6 and TRBJ1-4; D gene ambiguous. The V gene's germline CDR1 is MNHNY and CDR2 SVGAGI (reference sequence). The CDR3 length is 15 residues. V lost 2 bases and J lost 8, with 15 bases in between. The CDR3 DNA sequence: TGTGCCAGCAGTTACGAGTCGACCCTGAGGGAAAAACTGTTTTTT. The encoded protein is CASSYESTLREKLFF.

This chain joins TRBV4-3 and TRBJ1-4; D might be TRBD1 (6 bases). In germline, CDR1 is LGHNA, CDR2 YSLEER. CDR3 size: 16 residues. V shed 3 bases and J shed 2 bases, with 13 bases lying between them. The CDR3 DNA sequence: TGCGCCAGCAGCCATTCCTCAGGGGTCACTAATGAAAAACTGTTTTTT. This codes for CASSHSSGVTNEKLFF.

J is TRBJ2-5 and V is TRBV19; 10 bases agree with TRBD2. The trim removed 6 bases at V and 2 bases at J, leaving 6 bases unmatched. CDR3 length: 15 residues. CDR1 is LNHDA, CDR2 SQIVND, per germline (reference sequence). This CDR3 is CASRATSGPQETQYF. The CDR3 coding sequence is TGTGCCAGTAGAGCGACTAGCGGGCCTCAAGAGACCCAGTACTTC. The full variable domain, in which reference TRBV19 and TRBJ2-5 provide the parts outside the CDR3, is DGGITQSPKYLFRKEGQNVTLSCEQNLNHDAMYWYRQDPGQGLRLIYYSQIVNDFQKGDIAEGYSVSREKKESFPLTVTSAQKNPTAFYLCASRATSGPQETQYFGPGTRLLVL.

This chain links TRBV9 with TRBJ2-1; 8 positions agree with TRBD1. Per the germline V gene, CDR1 is SGDLS and CDR2 is YYNGEE. The V segment lost 3 bases and the J segment 13 bases; nucleotides outside the gene matches: 15. This CDR3 comprises 15 residues. Written as DNA, the CDR3 is TGTGCCAGCAGCGCCCTCATAACAGACAGGGGAGTTCAGTTCTTC. Protein sequence: CASSALITDRGVQFF.